This T cell receptor (beta chain) was sequenced during a study of T cells in Graves' hyperthyroidism and ophthalmopathy. The CDR3 sequence is 17 residues long. Trimming took 0 bases from V and 1 from J, leaving 15 bases between them. Germline lookup yields CDR1 MNHEY and CDR2 SVGAGI. This clonotype was picked up many times. There were TCR beta CDR3 regions amplified from RNA transcripts. In the first-round RT-PCR of the TCR CDR3, the HTBI primer set was used. TCRdb re-called the multiplex PCR reads with MiXCR, one entry per CDR3 protein. In the table there are around 350,000 distinct CDR3 sequences, approximately 20% of which are singletons.

Sequencing was carried out using blood. V is TRBV6-5 and J is TRBJ1-1; TRBD1 is a possible D gene (5 bases). The source is a woman in her late teens or twenties with Graves' hyperthyroidism. CDR3 DNA: TGTGCCAGCAGTTACTCGAAGTTTGGGACGGGGAACACTGAAGCTTTCTTT. As protein: CASSYSKFGTGNTEAFF.